This T cell receptor beta chain stems from a study of CD8+ T cells in alopecia areata. Study-wide results and caveats: Among the 100 top clones, expanded CD8+ clones, like scalp clonality, were significantly decreased by tofacitinib.

Once RNA had been extracted, it was reverse transcribed into cDNA to act as the sequencing template. The repertoire was sequenced with immunoSEQ multiplex PCR; TCRdb's copy has only in-frame clones and lacks some. Of about 210,000 clones in the sample, 55% to 70% were seen once. This clone is a singleton in its sample. As yet, its antigen is unknown. The V gene lost 4 bases and the J gene lost 4 bases, with 11 bases spanning the gap. The CDR3 is 13 residues long. The germline V gene has CDR1 LGHNA and CDR2 YNFKEQ. Treatment specified: oral pan-JAK inhibitor, 5-10 mg twice daily. Peripheral blood, together with lesional scalp punch biopsies, was collected from alopecia areata patients.

The clonotype comes from a human donor with alopecia areata. The material sequenced was CD4+ T cells sorted from blood, taken at week 4, from a patient treated with tofacitinib. The chain joins TRBV4-2 to TRBJ2-7; possibly TRBD2 for D (7 bases). The CDR3 loop reads CASSPRGRYEQYF. CDR3 nucleotide sequence: TGTGCCAGCAGCCCGCGGGGGCGGTACGAGCAGTACTTC.